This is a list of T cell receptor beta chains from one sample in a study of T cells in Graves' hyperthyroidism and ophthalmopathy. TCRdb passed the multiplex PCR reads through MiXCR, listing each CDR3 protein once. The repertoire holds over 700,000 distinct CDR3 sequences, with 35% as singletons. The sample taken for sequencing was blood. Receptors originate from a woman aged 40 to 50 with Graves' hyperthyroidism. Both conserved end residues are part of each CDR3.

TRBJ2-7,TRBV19,CASSIVGGASYEQYF
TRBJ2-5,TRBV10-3,CASNPGTRWETQYF
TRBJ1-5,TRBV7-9,CASSSTRGDQPQHF
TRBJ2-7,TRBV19,CASSIGIGGYEQYF
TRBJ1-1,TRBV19,CASSTTGRTEAFF
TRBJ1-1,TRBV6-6,CASSYSIGPEAFF
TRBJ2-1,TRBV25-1,CASSYNEQFF
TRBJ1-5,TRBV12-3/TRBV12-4,CASSWSSNQPQHF
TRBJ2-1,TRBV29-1,CSVVGYNEQFF
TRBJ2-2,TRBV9,CASSGGPGELFF
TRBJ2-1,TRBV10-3,CAITGDSNEQFF
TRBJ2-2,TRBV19,CASSIEAGITGELFF
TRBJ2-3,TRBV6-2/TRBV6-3,CASTKGWGSTDTQYF
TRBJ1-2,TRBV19,CASRQSMDGLNYGYTF
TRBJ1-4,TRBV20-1,CSARGGIGYNEKLFF
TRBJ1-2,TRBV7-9,CASSSGGDRGPYGYTF
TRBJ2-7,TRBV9,CASSVGDSYEQYF
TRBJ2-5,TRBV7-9,CASNDRGRGETQYF
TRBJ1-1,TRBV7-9,CASARTMNTEAFF
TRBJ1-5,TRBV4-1,CASSHWGGDQPQHF
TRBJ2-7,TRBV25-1,CASSLLGQAPEQYF
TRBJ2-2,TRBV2,CASSSQRAVGELFF
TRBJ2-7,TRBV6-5,CASSHYGTEGYEQYF
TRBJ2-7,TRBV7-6,CASSLDRGSRGYEQYF
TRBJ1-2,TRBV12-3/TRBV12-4,CASGLFGGPNYGYTF
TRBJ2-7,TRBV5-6,CASSFSPGAEQYF
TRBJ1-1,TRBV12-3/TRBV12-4,CASSLEEKEAFF
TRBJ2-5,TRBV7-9,CASSFDREDTETQYF
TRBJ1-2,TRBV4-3,CASSQDGGALNGYTF
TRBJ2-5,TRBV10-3,CAISGSGGETQYF
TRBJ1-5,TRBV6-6,CASAQPRGSNQPQHF
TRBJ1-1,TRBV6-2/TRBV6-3,CASSYSGRAEAFF
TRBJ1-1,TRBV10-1,CASSESRAVTEAFF
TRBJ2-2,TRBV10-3,CAIGPGQGSTEAFGAGTGELFF
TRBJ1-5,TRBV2,CASGEQISNQPQHF
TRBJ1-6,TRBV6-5,CASSDDRDNSSLHF
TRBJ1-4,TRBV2,CANSRAGGGEKLFF
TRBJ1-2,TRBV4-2,CASSQEGRANYGYTF
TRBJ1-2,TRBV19,CASSPSTGLIRFGYTF
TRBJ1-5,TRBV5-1,CASSLQGQGPQHF
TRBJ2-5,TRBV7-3,CASSLLGREETQYF
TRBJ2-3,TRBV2,CATLLAEDTDTQYF
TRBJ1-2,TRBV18,CASSPSWVSYGYTF
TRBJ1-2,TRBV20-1,CSARDWTGGADGYTF
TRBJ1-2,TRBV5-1,CASSLAPPSGIYGYTF
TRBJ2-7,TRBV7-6,CASSWEAARQYF
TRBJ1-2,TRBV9,CASSSRQLYGYTF
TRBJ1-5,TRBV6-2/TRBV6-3,CASSWTVIVNQPQHF
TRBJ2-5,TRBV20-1,CSARNLETQYF
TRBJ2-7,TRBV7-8,CASSYSTSGQYF
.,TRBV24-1,CATRLAGDNEQFF
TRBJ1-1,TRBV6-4,CASSETQRSEAFF
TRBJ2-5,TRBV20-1,CSASRVGQETQYF